The source of this T cell receptor (beta chain) is a study of monozygotic twins with inflammatory bowel disease. Study findings and constraints: Healthy co-twins exceeded IBD patients in TCRbeta diversity as measured by inverse Simpson.

Input per TCR library consisted of 3500 ng of total RNA. Across eight separate reactions for each sample, cDNA was made. Both the TCRalpha cDNA and the TCRbeta cDNA were taken through two nested PCRs, lasting 16 and 9 cycles. Reanalyzing the 5' RACE reads, TCRdb keeps one entry per CDR3 protein, without DNA. The sample has hundreds of thousands of distinct CDR3 sequences, and its top ten clones hold 2.4%. This CDR3 comprises 17 residues. Germline V gene data show CDR1 as SGHRS and CDR2 as YFSETQ. Comments on this clonotype: Its antigen remains unknown.

Sequenced input: blood. The rearrangement joins TRBV5-1 to TRBJ2-1; TCRdb's D call, TRBD2, is unchecked because there is no DNA. The clonotype comes from a human donor with ulcerative colitis or Crohn's disease, or a healthy co-twin of an affected twin (not recorded which). The CDR3 reads CASSLSMTVGGWYEQFF.